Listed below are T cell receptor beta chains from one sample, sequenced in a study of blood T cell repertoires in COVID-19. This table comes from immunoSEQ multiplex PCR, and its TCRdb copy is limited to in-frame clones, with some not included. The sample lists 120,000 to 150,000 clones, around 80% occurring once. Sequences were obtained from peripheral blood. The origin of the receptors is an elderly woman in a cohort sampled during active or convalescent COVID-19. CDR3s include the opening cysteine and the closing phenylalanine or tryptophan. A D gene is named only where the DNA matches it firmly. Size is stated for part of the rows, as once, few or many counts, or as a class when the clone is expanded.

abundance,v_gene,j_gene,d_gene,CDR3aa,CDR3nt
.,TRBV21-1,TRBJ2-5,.,CASSLAGAQSKETQYF,TGTGCCAGCAGTCTCGCGGGGGCTCAATCCAAAGAGACCCAGTACTTC
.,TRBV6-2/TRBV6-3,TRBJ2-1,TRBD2,CASSYASLAGGPGEQFF,TGTGCCAGCAGTTACGCTTCACTAGCGGGGGGGCCAGGTGAGCAGTTCTTC
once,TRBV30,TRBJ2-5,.,CAWSRRLPSGTQYF,TGTGCCTGGAGTCGCCGACTGCCGAGTGGGACCCAGTACTTC
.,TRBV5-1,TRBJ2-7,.,CASSPSGYEQYF,TGCGCCAGCAGCCCCAGCGGATACGAGCAGTACTTC
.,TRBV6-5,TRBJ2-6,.,CAIKGASSGANVLTF,TGTGCCATAAAAGGGGCGAGCTCTGGGGCCAACGTCCTGACTTTC
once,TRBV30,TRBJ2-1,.,CAWSLRSGEQFF,TGTGCCTGGAGCCTACGGAGCGGGGAGCAGTTCTTC
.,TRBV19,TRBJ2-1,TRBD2,CASGLAGGPYNEQFF,TGTGCCAGTGGATTAGCGGGGGGCCCCTATAATGAGCAGTTCTTC
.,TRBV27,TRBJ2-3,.,CASSLGPGPTDTQYF,TGTGCCAGCAGTTTGGGGCCAGGTCCCACAGATACGCAGTATTTT
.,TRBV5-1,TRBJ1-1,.,CASTVKASGVREAFF,TGCGCCAGCACCGTGAAGGCCTCGGGGGTTCGTGAAGCTTTCTTT
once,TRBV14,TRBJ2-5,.,CASSLLGQGTQTQYF,TGTGCCAGCAGCCTCCTAGGCCAGGGCACGCAGACCCAGTACTTC
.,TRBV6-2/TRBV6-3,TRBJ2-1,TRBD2,CASSTPGLAGGNEQFF,TGTGCCAGCAGTACACCGGGACTAGCGGGGGGGAATGAGCAGTTCTTC
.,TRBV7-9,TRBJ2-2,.,CASSSRAGRNTGELFF,TGTGCCAGCAGCTCCCGGGCGGGTCGAAACACCGGGGAGCTGTTTTTT
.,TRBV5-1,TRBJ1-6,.,CASSLDRDSPLHF,TGCGCCAGCAGCTTGGATCGAGATTCACCCCTCCACTTT
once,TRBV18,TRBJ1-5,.,CASSPGSGYQPQHF,TGTGCCAGCTCACCCGGGTCTGGATATCAGCCCCAGCATTTT
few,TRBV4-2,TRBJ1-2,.,CASSQDNTIYGYTF,TGTGCCAGCAGCCAAGATAACACCATCTATGGCTACACCTTC
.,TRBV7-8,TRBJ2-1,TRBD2,CASSPRASGRYNEQFF,TGTGCCAGCAGCCCCCGGGCTAGCGGGCGCTACAATGAGCAGTTCTTC
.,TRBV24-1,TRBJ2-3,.,CATSDASGPADTQYF,TGTGCCACCAGTGATGCCAGCGGACCCGCGGATACGCAGTATTTT
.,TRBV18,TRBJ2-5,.,CASSPFIGNQETQYF,TGTGCCAGCTCACCGTTTATCGGGAATCAAGAGACCCAGTACTTC
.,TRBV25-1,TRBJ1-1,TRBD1,CASIRTGDTEAFF,TGTGCCAGCATTCGGACAGGGGACACTGAAGCTTTCTTT
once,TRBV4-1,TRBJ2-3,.,CASSQRAGSTDTQYF,TGCGCCAGCAGCCAACGGGCAGGGAGCACAGATACGCAGTATTTT
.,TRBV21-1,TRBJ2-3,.,CASSKVSGLSTDTQYF,TGTGCCAGCAGCAAAGTGTCTGGACTAAGCACAGATACGCAGTATTTT
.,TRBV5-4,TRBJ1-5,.,CASSLDGGQTQPQHF,TGTGCCAGCAGCTTGGATGGTGGACAGACACAGCCCCAGCATTTT
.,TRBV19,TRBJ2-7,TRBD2,CASSIRAGHSYEQYF,TGTGCCAGTAGTATCCGAGCGGGGCACTCCTACGAGCAGTACTTC
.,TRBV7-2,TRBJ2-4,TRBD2,CASSFAGLAVDIQYF,TGTGCCAGCAGCTTTGCCGGACTAGCGGTAGACATTCAGTACTTC
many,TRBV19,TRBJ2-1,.,CASSIGDNEQFF,TGTGCCAGTAGTATCGGGGACAATGAGCAGTTCTTC
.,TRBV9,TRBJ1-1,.,CASSDRVDNTEAFF,TGTGCCAGCAGCGACCGGGTTGATAACACTGAAGCTTTCTTT
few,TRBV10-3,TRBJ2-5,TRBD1,CAIREDRGKETQYF,TGTGCCATCAGGGAGGACAGGGGTAAAGAGACCCAGTACTTC
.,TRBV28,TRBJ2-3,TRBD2,CASRGLAGGTDTQYF,TGTGCCAGCAGGGGACTAGCGGGGGGCACAGATACGCAGTATTTT
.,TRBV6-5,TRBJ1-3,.,CASSYSAGAGNTIYF,TGTGCCAGCAGTTACTCGGCGGGCGCTGGAAACACCATATATTTT
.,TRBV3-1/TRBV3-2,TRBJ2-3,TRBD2,CASSQTSGGKTDTQYF,TGTGCCAGCAGCCAGACTAGCGGGGGTAAAACAGATACGCAGTATTTT
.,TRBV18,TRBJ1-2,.,CASSTRNYGYTF,TGTGCCAGCTCAACCCGGAACTATGGCTACACCTTC
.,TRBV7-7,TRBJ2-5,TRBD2,CASSQSGGAGETQYF,TGTGCTAGCAGCCAGAGCGGGGGGGCCGGAGAGACCCAGTACTTC
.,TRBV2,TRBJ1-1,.,CASSLDSLITEAFF,TGTGCCAGCAGTCTAGACAGCCTGATCACTGAAGCTTTCTTT
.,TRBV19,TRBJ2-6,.,CASSIGGTLTGANVLTF,TGTGCCAGTAGTATAGGGGGCACCCTGACTGGGGCCAACGTCCTGACTTTC
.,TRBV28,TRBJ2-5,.,CASSSPDTQGETQYF,TGTGCCAGCAGCTCGCCCGATACCCAGGGGGAGACCCAGTACTTC
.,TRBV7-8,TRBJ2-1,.,CASSSSNMRGSYNEQFF,TGTGCCAGCAGCTCATCAAACATGCGGGGAAGCTACAATGAGCAGTTCTTC
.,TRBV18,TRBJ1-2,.,CASSPRDTRGYTF,TGTGCCAGCTCACCCAGGGACACGCGGGGCTACACCTTC
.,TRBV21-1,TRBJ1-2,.,CASSKRQGAYGYTF,TGTGCCAGCAGCAAAAGACAGGGGGCCTATGGCTACACCTTC
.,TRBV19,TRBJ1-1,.,CASDRNTEAFF,TGTGCCAGTGATAGGAACACTGAAGCTTTCTTT
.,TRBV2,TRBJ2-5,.,CASLQVGTQYF,TGTGCCAGCCTGCAGGTCGGGACCCAGTACTTC
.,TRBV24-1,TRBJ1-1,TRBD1,CATSDRGTGFMNTEAFF,TGTGCCACCAGTGATCGCGGGACAGGATTTATGAACACTGAAGCTTTCTTT
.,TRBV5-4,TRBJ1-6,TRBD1,CASRYAGGNNSPLHF,TGTGCCAGCAGATACGCAGGGGGGAACAATTCACCCCTCCACTTT
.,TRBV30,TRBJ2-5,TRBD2,CAWSGTSGLPETQYF,TGTGCCTGGAGTGGGACTAGCGGACTTCCAGAGACCCAGTACTTC